What follows describes a single TCR beta chain. Clones were read by immunoSEQ multiplex PCR, and TCRdb kept only the in-frame ones, dropping some. The sample includes roughly 98,000 clones, 70% to 85% of them seen just once. From germline, CDR1 is MDHEN and CDR2 SYDVKM. The germline V and J ends were trimmed by 7 bases and 7 bases, with 19 bases remaining between them. The CDR3 has 15 amino acids. The data were taken from a study of T cell responses to AZD1222 COVID-19 vaccine. The source of this sequence is an adult who received the AZD1222 COVID-19 vaccine. J is TRBJ1-4 and V is TRBV28, with a possible D match to TRBD1 (6 bases). Sequenced here: peripheral blood, sampled 28 days after the second AZD1222 dose. For the CDR3, the DNA is TGTGCCAGCACCATGGGGGGCCTGACGGGTGAAAAACTGTTTTTT. Protein sequence: CASTMGGLTGEKLFF.